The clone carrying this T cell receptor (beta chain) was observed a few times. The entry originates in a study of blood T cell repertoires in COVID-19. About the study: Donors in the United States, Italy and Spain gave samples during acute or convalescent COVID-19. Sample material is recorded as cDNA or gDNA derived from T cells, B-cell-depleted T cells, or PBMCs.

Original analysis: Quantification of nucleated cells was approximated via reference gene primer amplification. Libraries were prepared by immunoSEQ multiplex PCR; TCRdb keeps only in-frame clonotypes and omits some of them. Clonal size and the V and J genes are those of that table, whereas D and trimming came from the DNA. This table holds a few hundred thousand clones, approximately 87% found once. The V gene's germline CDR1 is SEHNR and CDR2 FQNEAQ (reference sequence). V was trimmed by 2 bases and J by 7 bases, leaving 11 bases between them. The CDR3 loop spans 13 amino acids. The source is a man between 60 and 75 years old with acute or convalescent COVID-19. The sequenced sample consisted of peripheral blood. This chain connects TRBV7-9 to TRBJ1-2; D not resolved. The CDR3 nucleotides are TGTGCCAGCAGCTTAAGATCCCGGAGTGGCTACACCTTC. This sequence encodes CASSLRSRSGYTF. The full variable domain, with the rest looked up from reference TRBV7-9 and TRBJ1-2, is DTGVSQNPRHKITKRGQNVTFRCDPISEHNRLYWYRQTLGQGPEFLTYFQNEAQLEKSRLLSDRFSAERPKGSFSTLEIQRTEQGDSAMYLCASSLRSRSGYTFGSGTRLTVV.